The TCR beta chain described here comes from a study of cytomegalovirus exposure and HLA in healthy donors. V dropped 8 bases and J dropped 8 bases, with 10 bases sitting between them. Germline assignment: CDR1 LGHNT and CDR2 FRNRAP. The CDR3 covers 12 residues. In the PCR, 60 Vbeta and 13 Jbeta primers were used. TCRdb keeps only in-frame clones here, not all; method: immunoSEQ multiplex PCR. The sample has some 150,000 clones, 50% to 75% seen once. This chain joins TRBV12-5 and TRBJ1-6; D call uncertain. The material sequenced was PBMCs. The TCR sequence derives from a woman in her fifties or sixties in good health and CMV-seropositive. The CDR3 protein is CASPSRDSPLHF. CDR3 in DNA: TGTGCTAGTCCCAGCCGGGATTCACCCCTCCACTTT.